The next 26 T cell receptor beta chains were all read from a single sample in a study of technical replicates of blood from several donors. Data came from immunoSEQ multiplex PCR; TCRdb stores just in-frame clones and leaves some out. The sample holds 65,000 to 85,000 clones; 90% to 95% are singletons and the top ten take about 0.4%. Sequences were obtained from T cells isolated from PBMCs. These receptors originate from a human donor in good health.

The chain links TRBV5-8 to TRBJ2-3; TRBD2 matches at 8 bases. The CDR3 is made up of 14 amino acids. The V gene end was trimmed by 8 bases and the J gene end by 2 bases; junction bases not matched to a gene: 7. Germline loops: CDR1 SGHTS, CDR2 YDEGEE. The CDR3 DNA reads as TGTGCCAGGGGGATACTAGCGGACACAGATACGCAGTATTTT. The encoded protein is CARGILADTDTQYF.

This clone occurred many times. The rearrangement joins TRBV5-1 to TRBJ1-2; a possible D gene is TRBD1 (5 bases). From germline, CDR1 is SGHRS and CDR2 YFSETQ. V lost 0 bases to trimming and J lost 9 bases, with 15 bases between them. CDR3 length: 14 residues. For the CDR3, the DNA is TGCGCCAGCAGCTTGGAGGGCAGGGTAATAAGCTACACCTTC. Protein: CASSLEGRVISYTF.

This chain joins TRBV11-1 and TRBJ2-3; the D gene is possibly TRBD2 (5 bases). The CDR3 spans 13 residues. Trimming removed 4 bases at V and 8 bases at J, with 13 bases between. Germline CDR1 SGHAT, CDR2 FQDESV (reference sequence). CDR3 nucleotide sequence: TGTGCCAGCAGCTCCACATCGGGATCTACGCAGTATTTT. Its protein product is CASSSTSGSTQYF.

This chain links TRBV19 with TRBJ1-5; D uncertain. The CDR3 runs 13 residues. Germline V gene data show CDR1 as LNHDA and CDR2 as SQIVND (reference sequence). V was cut by 6 bases and J by 5 bases, with 11 bases left in between. The CDR3 region has the DNA TGTGCCAGTAGACTGGGCATGGATCAGCCCCAGCATTTT. Its protein product is CASRLGMDQPQHF.

This chain uses TRBV5-4 with TRBJ2-5; D perhaps matches TRBD1 (6 bases). Germline CDR1 SGHNT, CDR2 YYREEE (reference sequence). The CDR3 is 16 amino acids. Trimming removed 0 bases from V and 5 bases from J, with 17 bases in between. CDR3 protein: CASSLVTWGHKETQYF. The CDR3 nucleotides are TGTGCCAGCAGCTTGGTGACTTGGGGGCATAAGGAGACCCAGTACTTC.

The V and J genes are TRBV28 and TRBJ1-2, with D uncertain. Germline lookup yields CDR1 MDHEN and CDR2 SYDVKM. The CDR3 contains 15 residues. V lost 3 bases and J lost 5, with 16 bases in between. The CDR3: CASSFTGGLPYGYTF. The CDR3 region has the DNA TGTGCCAGCAGTTTCACTGGCGGACTGCCGTATGGCTACACCTTC.

V is TRBV30 and J is TRBJ1-1; TRBD1 is a possible D gene (5 bases). The V gene's germline CDR1 is GTSNPN and CDR2 SVGIG (reference sequence). This CDR3 is 14 amino acids long. Trimming removed 5 bases at V and 1 base at J, with 14 bases between. The CDR3 reads CAWGRRGSNTEAFF. The DNA of the CDR3 is TGTGCCTGGGGGAGGAGGGGATCGAACACTGAAGCTTTCTTT. Filled out from reference TRBV30 and TRBJ1-1, the complete variable domain reads SQTIHQWPATLVQPVGSPLSLECTVEGTSNPNLYWYRQAAGRGLQLLFYSVGIGQISSEVPQNLSASRPQDRQFILSSKKLLLSDSGFYLCAWGRRGSNTEAFFGQGTRLTVV.

This clone occurred once. The genes are TRBV28 and TRBJ1-5; D gene uncertain. This CDR3 contains 17 residues. V lost 3 bases and J lost 7, with 22 bases in between. From germline, CDR1 is MDHEN and CDR2 SYDVKM. CDR3 bases: TGTGCCAGCAGTTTTCGATCGGCGCAGGATCAAAGACAGCCCCAGCATTTT. It specifies CASSFRSAQDQRQPQHF.

The chain links TRBV6-4 to TRBJ1-1; tentatively, D is TRBD1 (5 bases). Germline V gene lookup returns CDR1 MRHNA and CDR2 SNTAGT. This CDR3 comprises 12 residues. Trimming pared 1 base from V and 7 bases from J, leaving 7 bases between. The CDR3 DNA reads TGTGCCAGCAGTGACTGGAGGGGTGAAGCTTTCTTT. Translated: CASSDWRGEAFF.

The rearrangement links TRBV28 to TRBJ2-1; possible D gene TRBD1, 5 bases. With 6 bases removed from V and 7 bases from J, the gap between germline ends came to 7 bases. The length of the CDR3 is 11 residues. Germline V lookup: CDR1 MDHEN, CDR2 SYDVKM. CDR3 bases: TGTGCCAGCAGGAAGGGGAATGAGCAGTTCTTC. It specifies CASRKGNEQFF.

J is TRBJ2-2 and V is TRBV7-9; the D is unclear. The germline V gene encodes CDR1 SEHNR and CDR2 FQNEAQ (reference sequence). The length of the CDR3 is 17 residues. The V and J ends lost 5 bases and 4 bases respectively, with 20 bases between them. The CDR3 DNA follows: TGTGCCAGCAGCCTCCTATTAGGAGTCAGTCTCACCGGGGAGCTGTTTTTT. The encoded protein is CASSLLLGVSLTGELFF.

The rearrangement uses TRBV4-2 and TRBJ2-7; perhaps TRBD1 as D (5 bases). V lost 0 bases, J lost 5 bases, and 14 bases lay in between. Germline CDR1 reads LGHNA; CDR2 reads YNFKEQ. The CDR3 totals 15 residues. The CDR3 DNA reads as TGTGCCAGCAGCCAAGAGGGCAGCAGGGTCAACGAGCAGTACTTC. Translated: CASSQEGSRVNEQYF.

The J gene is TRBJ1-5, the V gene TRBV6-1, with D uncertain. Per the germline V gene, CDR1 is MNHNS and CDR2 is SASEGT. The CDR3 has 13 residues. V was clipped by 1 base and J by 7 bases, with 8 bases between them. The CDR3 region has the DNA TGTGCCAGCAGTGAAGAGCGGGGACAGCCCCAGCATTTT. It specifies CASSEERGQPQHF.

V usage is TRBV6-6 and J usage is TRBJ2-1, with 10 nucleotides matching TRBD2. The CDR3 is 15 amino acids. CDR1 MNHNY and CDR2 SVGAGI come from the germline V gene (reference sequence). J lost 4 bases, V lost 5 bases, and 5 bases had no gene match. CDR3 DNA: TGTGCCAGCAGTCCCGGACTAGCGGCGTACAATGAGCAGTTCTTC. Translation gives CASSPGLAAYNEQFF.

This chain connects TRBV6-6 to TRBJ1-1; 8 bases match TRBD1. The V and J ends lost 2 bases and 5 bases, in that order; junction bases with no gene match: 10. This CDR3 region has 16 residues. The germline gives CDR1 MNHNY, CDR2 SVGAGI (reference sequence). The CDR3 region has the DNA TGTGCCAGCAGTTACCCCTCTACAGGGGGATGGACTGAAGCTTTCTTT. It yields the protein CASSYPSTGGWTEAFF.

This chain joins TRBV29-1 and TRBJ2-5; D is unclear. The CDR3 has 11 amino acids. Trimming shortened V by 5 bases and J by 6 bases, and 10 bases separated the two germline ends. Per the germline V gene, CDR1 is SQVTM and CDR2 is ANQGSEA. As DNA, the CDR3 is TGCAGCGTTTTTAGTACCCAGACCCAGTACTTC. Its protein product is CSVFSTQTQYF.

This CDR3 reads CASSEAIRVGKLFF. CDR3 DNA: TGTGCCAGCAGTGAAGCTATCAGGGTGGGCAAACTGTTTTTT. The chain carries TRBV6-1 and TRBJ1-4, with D tentatively TRBD1 (5 bases). V lost 0 bases and J lost 11, with 13 bases in between. Germline V gene lookup returns CDR1 MNHNS and CDR2 SASEGT. The CDR3 loop spans 14 amino acids.

The chain has TRBV19 and TRBJ1-2; 7 bases line up with TRBD1. With 7 bases clipped from V and 2 bases from J, the junction kept 10 bases outside the gene matches. The CDR3 extends over 15 amino acids. CDR1 is LNHDA, CDR2 SQIVND, per germline (reference sequence). The CDR3 is CASIEEGAPNYGYTF. CDR3 DNA: TGTGCCAGTATTGAGGAGGGGGCTCCAAACTATGGCTACACCTTC.

The V and J genes are TRBV4-1 and TRBJ2-6; the D gene is possibly TRBD2 (5 bases). Looked up from germline, CDR1 is MGHRA and CDR2 is YSYEKL. Between the trimmed V and J ends, which lost 4 bases and 0 bases, there was a span of 7 bases. CDR3 size: 15 residues. CDR3 loop: CASSRRGSGANVLTF. The CDR3 DNA sequence: TGCGCCAGCAGCCGACGGGGCTCTGGGGCCAACGTCCTGACTTTC.

The chain joins TRBV29-1 to TRBJ1-3; perhaps TRBD1 as D (6 bases). Germline V gene sequence: CDR1 SQVTM, CDR2 ANQGSEA. V lost 3 bases and J 3 bases, leaving 12 bases between the germline ends. CDR3 size: 14 residues. CDR3 in amino acids: CSVDGTKDGNTIYF. CDR3 coding DNA: TGCAGCGTTGACGGGACAAAAGATGGAAACACCATATATTTT.

This clone was recorded once. This chain links TRBV25-1 with TRBJ1-2; TRBD1 might be the D (5 bases). CDR1 MGHDK and CDR2 SYGVNS come from the germline V gene. Trimming took 6 bases from V and 4 from J, leaving 15 bases between them. CDR3 size: 14 residues. CDR3 protein: CASRPDRLPYGYTF. The DNA for the CDR3 is TGTGCCAGCAGACCCGACAGACTTCCCTATGGCTACACCTTC.

The chain recombines TRBV19 with TRBJ1-2; 7 bases are shared with TRBD1. The germline V gene has CDR1 LNHDA and CDR2 SQIVND (reference sequence). CDR3 length: 13 residues. With 10 bases clipped from V and 6 bases from J, the junction kept 11 bases outside the gene matches. CDR3 loop: CATSGQRSDGYTF. CDR3 nucleotide sequence: TGTGCCACCTCGGGACAGAGAAGCGATGGCTACACCTTC.

The chain is built from TRBV30 and TRBJ1-6; 9 bases map to TRBD1. The CDR3 length is 16 residues. The V gene end was trimmed by 1 base and the J gene end by 7 bases; junction bases not matched to a gene: 8. Germline lookup yields CDR1 GTSNPN and CDR2 SVGIG (reference sequence). The DNA of the CDR3 is TGTGCCTGGAGTGAGGTCCGGGACAGGGCGAATTCACCCCTCCACTTT. Translation: CAWSEVRDRANSPLHF.

The J gene is TRBJ1-5, the V gene TRBV23-1; a weak D match, TRBD1 (5 bases). TRBV23-1 is an ORF, and what it does is uncertain. The length of the CDR3 is 16 residues. The ends were cut back, 0 bases at V and 9 bases at J, with 18 bases in the middle. CDR3 in amino acids: CASSQSPITGGVPQHF. The CDR3 DNA sequence: TGCGCCAGCAGTCAATCGCCAATAACCGGGGGAGTGCCCCAGCATTTT.

The chain links TRBV28 to TRBJ1-2, with D possibly being TRBD1 (5 bases). The germline V gene has CDR1 MDHEN and CDR2 SYDVKM. This CDR3 has 16 amino acids. Trimming removed 6 bases at V and 5 bases at J, with 22 bases between. As DNA, the CDR3 is TGTGCCAGCAGGCCGCGGTTCGGCAGGGAAACATATGGCTACACCTTC. Translated: CASRPRFGRETYGYTF.

Only one count was recorded for this clone. The V gene is TRBV5-8, the J gene TRBJ1-5; D perhaps matches TRBD1 (5 bases). Trimming removed 3 bases from V and 2 bases from J, with 12 bases in between. The CDR3 is 15 amino acids. Germline V gives CDR1 SGHTS, CDR2 YDEGEE. CDR3 DNA: TGTGCCAGCAGCTGGGATAGCAGGGGCAATCAGCCCCAGCATTTT. Encoded protein: CASSWDSRGNQPQHF.